The TCR beta chain described here comes from a study of breast tumors, draining lymph nodes, adjacent tissues. Overall study results and limits: Compared with basal-like, luminal-like tumors shared significantly more repertoire with nontumor tissue. Tumor T cell lymph node origin was a supported hypothesis, not proven. Tumor repertoires ranked between lymph nodes and nontumor tissue in diversity, with V and J gene preferences. The data were judged consistent with most tumor T cells coming from lymph node and expanding in tumor.

The lymph nodes were axillary draining lymph nodes from breast cancer patients. The CDR3 spans 16 residues. The J segment lost 0 bases and the V segment lost 4 bases, leaving 5 bases of the junction unmatched. CDR1 is SGHTA and CDR2 is FQGNSA in the germline V gene. TCRdb used MiXCR to reprocess the multiplex PCR reads, holding one entry per CDR3 protein. The table has roughly 260,000 distinct CDR3 sequences, 30% seen once. This clonotype occurred many times. Its antigen is as yet unknown. The J gene is TRBJ2-7, the V gene TRBV7-2; 11 bases line up with TRBD2. The clonotype comes from a female donor with breast cancer. Some clones in this sample may be carry-over from other donors' samples. Sequencing was performed on axillary lymph node tissue. The CDR3 sequence: CASSSKLAGASYEQYF. The CDR3 bases are TGTGCCAGCAGCTCAAAACTAGCGGGGGCCTCCTACGAGCAGTACTTC.